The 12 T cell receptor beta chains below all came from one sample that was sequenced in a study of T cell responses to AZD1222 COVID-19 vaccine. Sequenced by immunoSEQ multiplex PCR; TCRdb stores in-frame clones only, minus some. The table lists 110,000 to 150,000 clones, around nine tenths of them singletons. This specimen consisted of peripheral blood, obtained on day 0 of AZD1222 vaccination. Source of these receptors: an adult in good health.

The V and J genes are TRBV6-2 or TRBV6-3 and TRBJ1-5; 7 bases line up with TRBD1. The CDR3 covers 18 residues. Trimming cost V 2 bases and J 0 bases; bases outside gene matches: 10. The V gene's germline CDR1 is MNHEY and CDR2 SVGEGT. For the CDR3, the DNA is TGTGCCAGCAGTTACGCGGACAGGACGGGTTATAGCAATCAGCCCCAGCATTTT. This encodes CASSYADRTGYSNQPQHF.

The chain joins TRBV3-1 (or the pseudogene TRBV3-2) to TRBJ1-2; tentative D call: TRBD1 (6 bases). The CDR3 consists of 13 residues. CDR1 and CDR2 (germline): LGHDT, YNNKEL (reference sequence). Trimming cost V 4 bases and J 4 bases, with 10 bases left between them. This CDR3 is CASSPTGTYGYTF. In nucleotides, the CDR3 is TGTGCCAGCAGCCCTACAGGGACCTATGGCTACACCTTC.

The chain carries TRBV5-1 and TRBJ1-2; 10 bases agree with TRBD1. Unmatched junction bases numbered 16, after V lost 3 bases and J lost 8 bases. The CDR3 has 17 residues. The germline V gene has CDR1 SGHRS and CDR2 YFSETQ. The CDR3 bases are TGCGCCAGCAGCTCATCCCGACAGGGGGCGAACGGTAGGGGCTACACCTTC. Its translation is CASSSSRQGANGRGYTF.

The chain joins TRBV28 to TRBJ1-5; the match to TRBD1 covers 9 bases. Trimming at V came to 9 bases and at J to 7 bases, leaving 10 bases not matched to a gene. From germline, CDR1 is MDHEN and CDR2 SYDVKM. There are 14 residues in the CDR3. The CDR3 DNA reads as TGTGCCAGTGATTATCGACAGGGGGGACAGCCCCAGCATTTT. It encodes CASDYRQGGQPQHF.

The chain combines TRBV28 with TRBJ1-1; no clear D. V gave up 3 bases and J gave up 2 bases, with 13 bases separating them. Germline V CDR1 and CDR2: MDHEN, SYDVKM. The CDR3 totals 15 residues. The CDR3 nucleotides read TGTGCCAGCAGTTTGGGATTGCGGACTAACACTGAAGCTTTCTTT. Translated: CASSLGLRTNTEAFF.

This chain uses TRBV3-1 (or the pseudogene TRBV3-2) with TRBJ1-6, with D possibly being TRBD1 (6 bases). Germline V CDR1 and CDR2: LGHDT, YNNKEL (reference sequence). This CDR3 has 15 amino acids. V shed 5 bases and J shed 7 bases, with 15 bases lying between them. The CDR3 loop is CASSDRFSFNSPLHF. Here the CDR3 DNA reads TGTGCCAGCAGCGACAGGTTCTCTTTCAATTCACCCCTCCACTTT.

Written as DNA, the CDR3 is TGTGCCAGCAGCCAAGTGCTAGCGGGAGGTTCAGATACGCAGTATTTT. This encodes CASSQVLAGGSDTQYF. The J gene is TRBJ2-3, the V gene TRBV3-1 (or the pseudogene TRBV3-2), with 11 nucleotides matching TRBD2. CDR1 and CDR2 (germline): LGHDT, YNNKEL (reference sequence). V trimming: 1 base; J trimming: 4 bases; junction bases outside the gene matches: 4. CDR3 length: 16 amino acids.

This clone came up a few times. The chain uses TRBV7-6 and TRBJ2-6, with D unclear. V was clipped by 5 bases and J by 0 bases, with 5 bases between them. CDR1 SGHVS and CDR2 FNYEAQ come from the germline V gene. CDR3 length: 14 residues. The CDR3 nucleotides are TGTGCCAGCAGCCCCGGCTCTGGGGCCAACGTCCTGACTTTC. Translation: CASSPGSGANVLTF.

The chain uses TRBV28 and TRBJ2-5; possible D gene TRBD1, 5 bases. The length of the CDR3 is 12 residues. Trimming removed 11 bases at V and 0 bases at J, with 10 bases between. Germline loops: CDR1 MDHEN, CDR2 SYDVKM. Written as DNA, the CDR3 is TGTGCCGTGGGCAGGGACCAAGAGACCCAGTACTTC. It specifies CAVGRDQETQYF.

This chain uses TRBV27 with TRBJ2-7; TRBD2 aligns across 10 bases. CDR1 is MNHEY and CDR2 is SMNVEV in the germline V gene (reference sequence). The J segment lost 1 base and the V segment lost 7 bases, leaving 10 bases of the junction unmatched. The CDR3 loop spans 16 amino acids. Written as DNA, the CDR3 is TGTGCCAGCACCAGGACTAGCGGCCGGACATCCTACGAGCAGTACTTC. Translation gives CASTRTSGRTSYEQYF.

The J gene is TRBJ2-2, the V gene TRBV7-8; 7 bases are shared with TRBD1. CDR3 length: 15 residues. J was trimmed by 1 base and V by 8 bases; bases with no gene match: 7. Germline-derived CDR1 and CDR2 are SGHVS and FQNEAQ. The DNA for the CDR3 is TGTGCCAGCGATAAGGGACAGATGAACACCGGGGAGCTGTTTTTT. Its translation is CASDKGQMNTGELFF.

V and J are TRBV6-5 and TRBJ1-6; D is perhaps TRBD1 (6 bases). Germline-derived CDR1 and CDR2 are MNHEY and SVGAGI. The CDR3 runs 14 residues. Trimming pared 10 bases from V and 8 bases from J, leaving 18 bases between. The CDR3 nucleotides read TGTGCCACTACTGGGGGCCAGCCCGATTCACCCCTCCACTTT. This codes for CATTGGQPDSPLHF.